These 12 T cell receptor beta chains came from one sample sequenced in a study of blood T cell repertoires in COVID-19. Measured with immunoSEQ multiplex PCR; TCRdb has only the in-frame clones, and not every one. The data show roughly 7,500 clones, about four fifths seen once. Material for sequencing was peripheral blood. The receptors originated from a human donor in a cohort sampled during active COVID-19.

This chain connects TRBV11-2 to TRBJ1-2, with D possibly TRBD1 on 6 matching bases. V gave up 5 bases and J gave up 6 bases, with 22 bases separating them. The CDR3 loop spans 16 amino acids. The germline gives CDR1 SGHAT, CDR2 FQNNGV. The CDR3 region has the DNA TGTGCCAGCAGCCCATGGGGGGGAGCAGGGGAGGATGGCTACACCTTC. It specifies CASSPWGGAGEDGYTF.

This sequence joins TRBV7-6 and TRBJ2-3; 14 bases line up with TRBD2. Germline-derived CDR1 and CDR2 are SGHVS and FNYEAQ. The V and J ends lost 3 bases and 1 base, in that order; junction bases with no gene match: 9. The CDR3 covers 19 residues. CDR3 coding DNA: TGTGCCAGCAGCTTCCCGCCGGGACTAGCGGGAGAGGGCACAGATACGCAGTATTTT. Its protein product is CASSFPPGLAGEGTDTQYF.

J is TRBJ1-1 and V is TRBV10-1, with 9 positions matching TRBD1. J was trimmed by 7 bases and V by 3 bases; bases with no gene match: 6. The CDR3 totals 14 residues. The V gene's germline CDR1 is WNHNN and CDR2 SYGVQD (reference sequence). In DNA, the CDR3 is TGCGCCAGCAGTGATACTGGGACAGGGAATGAAGCTTTCTTT. Translation gives CASSDTGTGNEAFF.

The chain uses TRBV6-5 and TRBJ2-2; D unclear. The CDR3 consists of 15 residues. V lost 7 bases, J lost 0 bases, and 12 bases lay in between. Looked up from germline, CDR1 is MNHEY and CDR2 is SVGAGI. The CDR3 loop reads CASNPRRPNTGELFF. The DNA for the CDR3 is TGTGCCAGCAACCCCAGGCGCCCGAACACCGGGGAGCTGTTTTTT.

The chain joins TRBV19 to TRBJ2-7; possible D gene TRBD1, 6 bases. Germline V gene lookup returns CDR1 LNHDA and CDR2 SQIVND (reference sequence). V was pared by 3 bases and J by 3 bases, with 15 bases between. CDR3 size: 15 residues. The CDR3 spells CASSISPGALYEQYF. CDR3 sequence (DNA): TGTGCCAGTAGTATTTCACCAGGGGCTCTCTACGAGCAGTACTTC.

The chain carries TRBV24-1 and TRBJ2-2, with 8 bases fitting TRBD1. CDR1 and CDR2 from the germline V gene are KGHDR and SFDVKD. Unmatched junction bases numbered 4, after V lost 4 bases and J lost 4 bases. CDR3 length equals 15 residues. CDR3 nucleotide sequence: TGTGCCACCAGTGAACGACAGGGGCCCACCGGGGAGCTGTTTTTT. This codes for CATSERQGPTGELFF.

This chain connects TRBV4-1 to TRBJ2-1; D gene unclear. The germline V gene encodes CDR1 MGHRA and CDR2 YSYEKL. There are 17 residues in the CDR3. V was pared by 0 bases and J by 0 bases, with 12 bases between. CDR3 in amino acids: CASSQDAEIFSYNEQFF. CDR3 coding DNA: TGCGCCAGCAGCCAAGACGCCGAGATTTTCTCCTACAATGAGCAGTTCTTC.

The chain is built from TRBV3-1 (or the pseudogene TRBV3-2) and TRBJ1-2, with TRBD1 identical over 7 bases. The trim removed 3 bases at V and 3 bases at J, leaving 4 bases unmatched. CDR1 is LGHDT, CDR2 YNNKEL, per germline (reference sequence). The CDR3 totals 14 residues. This chain's CDR3 is CASSHPDRHYGYTF. In DNA, the CDR3 is TGTGCCAGCAGCCACCCGGACAGGCACTATGGCTACACCTTC.

J is TRBJ1-1 and V is TRBV5-4; D remains unclear. The germline V gene encodes CDR1 SGHNT and CDR2 YYREEE (reference sequence). CDR3 size: 15 residues. Between the trimmed V and J ends, which lost 0 bases and 0 bases, there was a span of 9 bases. CDR3 DNA: TGTGCCAGCAGCTTGGTGACGGGGATGAACACTGAAGCTTTCTTT. It specifies CASSLVTGMNTEAFF.

CDR3 sequence (DNA): TGTGCCTGGAGTCCGACAGGGGTTTATGGCTACACCTTC. It codes for CAWSPTGVYGYTF. This rearrangement joins TRBV30 to TRBJ1-2, with 8 bases that match TRBD1. The CDR3 consists of 13 residues. The V and J ends lost 2 bases and 5 bases, in that order; junction bases with no gene match: 4. The germline gives CDR1 GTSNPN, CDR2 SVGIG (reference sequence).

The chain employs TRBV10-3 and TRBJ2-7; D unresolved. Looked up from germline, CDR1 is ENHRY and CDR2 is SYGVKD. Trimming stripped 11 bases from V and 0 bases from J, with 14 bases between. This CDR3 spans 13 amino acids. For the CDR3, the DNA is TGTGCCGTCGAGCCCGTTAGCTCCTACGAGCAGTACGTC. Protein product: CAVEPVSSYEQYV.

The chain employs TRBV7-2 and TRBJ1-2; 9 bases align to TRBD1. J was trimmed by 7 bases and V by 1 base; bases with no gene match: 10. Germline-derived CDR1 and CDR2 are SGHTA and FQGNSA. The CDR3 spans 16 residues. For the CDR3, the DNA is TGTGCCAGCAGCTTAGGAGGGACAGGGTCCCTCGGTGGCTACACCTTC. Translation: CASSLGGTGSLGGYTF.